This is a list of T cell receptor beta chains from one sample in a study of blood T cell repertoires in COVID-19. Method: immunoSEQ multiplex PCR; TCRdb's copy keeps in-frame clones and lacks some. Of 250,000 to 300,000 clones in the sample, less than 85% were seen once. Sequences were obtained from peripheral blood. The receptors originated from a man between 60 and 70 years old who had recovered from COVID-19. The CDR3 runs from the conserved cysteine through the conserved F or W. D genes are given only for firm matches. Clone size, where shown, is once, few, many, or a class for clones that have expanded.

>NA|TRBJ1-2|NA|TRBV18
CASSPGGKDGYTF
TGTGCCAGCTCACCCGGGGGTAAGGATGGCTACACCTTC
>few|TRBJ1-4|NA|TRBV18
CASSGQGGTNEKLFF
TGTGCCAGCTCAGGGCAGGGTGGCACTAATGAAAAACTGTTTTTT
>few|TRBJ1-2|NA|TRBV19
CASSIEARGYTF
TGTGCCAGTAGTATAGAAGCCCGAGGCTACACCTTC
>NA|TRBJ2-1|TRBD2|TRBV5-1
CASSHSNPPGRTSGRSDEQFF
TGCGCCAGCAGCCATTCCAATCCCCCAGGTCGGACTAGCGGGAGGTCGGATGAGCAGTTCTTC
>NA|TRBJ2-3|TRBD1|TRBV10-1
CASSESTGRHTQYF
TGCGCCAGCAGTGAGTCGACAGGGCGGCATACGCAGTATTTT
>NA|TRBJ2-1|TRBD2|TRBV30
CAWSAGAGTSGEQFF
TGTGCCTGGAGTGCAGGGGCCGGGACTAGCGGTGAGCAGTTCTTC
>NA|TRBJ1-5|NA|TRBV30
CAWNVGNQPQHF
TGTGCCTGGAACGTAGGCAATCAGCCCCAGCATTTT
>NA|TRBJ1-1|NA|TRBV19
CASRSSGGNTEAFF
TGTGCCAGTAGATCGTCGGGAGGGAACACTGAAGCTTTCTTT
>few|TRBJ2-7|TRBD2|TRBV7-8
CASSLGLAGVWEQYF
TGTGCCAGCAGCTTGGGACTAGCGGGTGTTTGGGAGCAGTACTTC
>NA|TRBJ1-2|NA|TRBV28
CASSLGGPYGYTF
TGTGCCAGCAGTTTAGGAGGGCCCTATGGCTACACCTTC
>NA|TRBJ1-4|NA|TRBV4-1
CASSQPKTGGNEKLFF
TGCGCCAGCAGCCAACCGAAGACAGGAGGAAATGAAAAACTGTTTTTT
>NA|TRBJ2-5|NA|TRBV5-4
CASSLAVTAYQETQYF
TGTGCCAGCAGCTTGGCCGTGACAGCGTACCAAGAGACCCAGTACTTC
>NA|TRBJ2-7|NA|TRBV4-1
CASSQVVQGRYEQYF
TGCGCCAGCAGCCAAGTCGTACAGGGCCGCTACGAGCAGTACTTC
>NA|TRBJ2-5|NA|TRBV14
CASSQASGSFRETQYF
TGTGCCAGCAGCCAAGCGTCGGGGTCCTTTCGAGAGACCCAGTACTTC
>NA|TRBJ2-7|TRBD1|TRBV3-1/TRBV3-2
CASSQDLTGTYEQYF
TGTGCCAGCAGCCAAGATTTGACAGGGACCTACGAGCAGTACTTC
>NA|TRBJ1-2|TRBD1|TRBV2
CASRETGDYGYTF
TGTGCCAGCAGAGAAACAGGGGACTATGGCTACACCTTC
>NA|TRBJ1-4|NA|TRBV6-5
CASSYSSDEKLFF
TGTGCCAGCAGTTACTCATCAGATGAAAAACTGTTTTTT
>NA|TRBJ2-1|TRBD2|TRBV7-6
CASSLMERGGSEEQFF
TGTGCCAGCAGCTTAATGGAGCGGGGGGGCTCGGAGGAGCAGTTCTTC
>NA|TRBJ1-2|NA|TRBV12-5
CASGTQGSGGYTF
TGTGCTAGTGGTACTCAGGGGAGTGGTGGCTACACCTTC
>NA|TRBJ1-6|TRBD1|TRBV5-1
CASSLSQGANSPLHF
TGCGCCAGCAGCTTGTCACAGGGGGCTAATTCACCCCTCCACTTT
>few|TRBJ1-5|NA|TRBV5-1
CASSLAPRGNQPQHF
TGCGCCAGCAGCTTGGCTCCCAGGGGAAATCAGCCCCAGCATTTT
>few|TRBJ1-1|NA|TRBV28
CASSFSGWEAFF
TGTGCCAGCAGTTTCTCCGGTTGGGAAGCTTTCTTT
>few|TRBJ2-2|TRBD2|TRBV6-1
CASSAVAGGNTGELFF
TGTGCCAGCAGTGCCGTAGCGGGAGGGAACACCGGGGAGCTGTTTTTT
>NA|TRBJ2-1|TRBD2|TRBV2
CASSSTGTSGSNEQFF
TGTGCCAGCAGTTCCACCGGGACTAGCGGGAGTAATGAGCAGTTCTTC
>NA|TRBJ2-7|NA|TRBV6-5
CASSYYRDSYEQYF
TGTGCCAGCAGTTATTACAGGGACTCCTACGAGCAGTACTTC